The sequence of this T cell receptor (beta chain) was determined in a study of blood T cell repertoires in COVID-19. The overall study: Collection of acute and convalescent COVID-19 samples took place in the United States, Italy and Spain.

Sequencing was performed with immunoSEQ multiplex PCR; in TCRdb, only in-frame clones are kept and a portion is missing. Of 300,000 or so clones in the sample, around four fifths were seen once. This CDR3 is 15 amino acids long. Germline CDR1 MGHRA, CDR2 YSYEKL. After removal of 1 base from V and 3 bases from J, the junction contained 4 bases not matched to a gene. This clonotype was obtained from a woman in her 50s with active or convalescent COVID-19. This chain joins TRBV4-1 and TRBJ2-7; 9 bases match TRBD2. Sequencing used peripheral blood. CDR3 sequence (DNA): TGCGCCAGCAGCCAAGCTCTAGCGGGAAACTACGAGCAGTACTTC. It codes for CASSQALAGNYEQYF.